This TCR beta chain was profiled in a study of cytomegalovirus exposure and HLA in healthy donors. Primers included in the PCR were 60 Vbeta and 13 Jbeta primers. The protocol was immunoSEQ multiplex PCR, while the TCRdb copy is restricted to in-frame clones and leaves out a portion. The sample has some 48,000 clones. The CDR3 extends over 15 amino acids. Germline V gene sequence: CDR1 LGHNA, CDR2 YSLEER. The V end lost 0 bases, the J end lost 8 bases, and 13 bases lay between the germline ends. This sequence joins TRBV4-3 and TRBJ2-2, with a possible D match to TRBD1 (5 bases). The sequenced sample consisted of PBMCs. The TCR comes from a male donor in good health and CMV-seropositive. The CDR3 is CASSQEIEGAGELFF. The DNA for the CDR3 is TGCGCCAGCAGCCAAGAGATAGAAGGGGCAGGGGAGCTGTTTTTT.